What follows are 22 T cell receptor beta chains derived from one specimen sequenced in a study of tissue T cells after allogeneic stem cell transplantation. The time point here: mouse harvest day 7 after allogeneic transplant. Each mouse received 10^7 T-cell-depleted marrow cells plus 10^6 splenic CD5+ T cells by tail vein. Assay: immunoSEQ multiplex PCR; the TCRdb copy retains only in-frame clones and omits some. The sample has 8,000 to 9,000 clones, around two fifths seen once. Input material: skin. These receptor sequences come from a female BALB/c mouse given C57BL/6 T cells with graft-versus-host disease after an allogeneic hematopoietic cell transplant.

Of note for this clone: The gene symbols are mouse symbols. The DNA read from the CDR3 is TGTGCCAGCAGTATGGGGACAAGAACCTATGAACAGTAC. This translates into CASSMGTRTYEQY. The CDR3 as a whole reads CASSMGTRTYEQYF. This chain links TRBV19 with TRBJ2-7; perhaps TRBD1 as D (6 bases). The CDR3 is cut off 1 residue early in the read; its end comes from the germline J gene. CDR3 length equals 14 residues. The germline V gene has CDR1 FNHDT and CDR2 SITEND (reference sequence). Trimming removed 2 bases from V and 2 bases from J, with 11 bases in between.

A remark on this clone: Relative to the germline gene, one junction end is altered; a read error may explain this. Mouse names are used for the genes. The read ends 1 residue early relative to the CDR3; the germline J gene fills the gap. The chain is built from TRBV19 and TRBJ2-7; 8 nucleotides match TRBD2. The CDR3 is 13 amino acids. The germline V gene has CDR1 FNHDT and CDR2 SITEND (reference sequence). This CDR3 reads CASIIRGGRQQYF. The CDR3 DNA, read in part, is TGTGCCAGCATTATAAGGGGGGGGCGGCAACAGTAC.

About this clone: The gene symbols are mouse symbols. The read halts 1 residue ahead of the CDR3 end, with the missing end drawn from the germline J gene. The rearrangement uses TRBV3 and TRBJ2-4; weak D call: TRBD2 (5 bases). The CDR3 covers 14 residues. Germline V gene lookup returns CDR1 SNHLY and CDR2 FYNGKV (reference sequence). The V end was cut by 5 bases, the J end by 3 bases, with 12 bases between. The DNA read from the CDR3 is TGTGCCAGCAGCCCTCTGACTGCCCAAAACACCTTGTAC. The encoded protein is CASSPLTAQNTLY. In full, the CDR3 is CASSPLTAQNTLYF.

About this clone itself: Gene names and germline refer to mouse. The read falls 1 residue short of the CDR3 end, and the missing part is taken from the germline J gene. The sample carries other DNA sequences with the same CDR3. The chain is built from TRBV26 and TRBJ2-7, with TRBD1 as a possible D gene (6 bases). V lost 2 bases to trimming and J lost 4 bases, with 6 bases between them. Germline V gives CDR1 KGHPV, CDR2 FQNQEV (reference sequence). The CDR3 runs 12 residues. CDR3 region: CASSLGQYEQYF. CDR3 DNA (partial): TGTGCCAGCAGTCTGGGACAGTATGAACAGTAC.

Of note for this clone: The listed genes are named as in mouse. The read terminates 1 residue ahead of where the CDR3 ends, so the germline J gene completes it. The genes are TRBV2 and TRBJ2-3, with 9 bases identical to TRBD2. V trimming: 6 bases; J trimming: 1 base; junction bases outside the gene matches: 5. Germline-derived CDR1 and CDR2 are LGHNA and YSYQKL. This CDR3 is built from 15 residues. The CDR3 region is CASSLGLGRAETLYF. The covered CDR3 bases are TGTGCCAGCAGTCTCGGACTGGGGCGTGCAGAAACGCTGTAT.

Concerning this clone: The gene names given are mouse names. The read ends 1 residue before the CDR3 terminus; that terminus is restored from the germline J gene. The chain employs TRBV23 and TRBJ2-7; the DNA was not compared with TRBD1, the D call given in the table. There are 14 residues in the CDR3. Germline-derived CDR1 and CDR2 are KGHTA and FQNQQP. This chain's CDR3 is CSSSQSQGSYEQYF. The DNA read from the CDR3 is TGCTCCAGCAGTCAATCACAGGGCTCCTATGAACAGTAC.

With respect to this clone: Gene labels here are mouse ones. The read comes to an end 1 residue before the CDR3 does, leaving the germline J gene to fill in the end. The chain employs TRBV3 and TRBJ2-7; D remains unclear. From germline, CDR1 is SNHLY and CDR2 FYNGKV (reference sequence). V gave up 0 bases and J gave up 0 bases, with 6 bases separating them. This CDR3 region has 14 residues. CDR3 DNA, as far as it was read: TGTGCCAGCAGCTTAGCTGGGTCCTCCTATGAACAGTAC. This gives the protein CASSLAGSSYEQY. The full CDR3 is CASSLAGSSYEQYF.

A note on this clone: Gene names are mouse gene names. The read ends 1 residue before the CDR3 terminus; that terminus is restored from the germline J gene. The chain recombines TRBV12-1 with TRBJ2-3; D is perhaps TRBD1 (5 bases). The germline V and J ends were trimmed by 4 bases and 3 bases, with 10 bases remaining between them. CDR3 size: 13 residues. Germline values: CDR1 SGHSN, CDR2 HYEKVE. CDR3 amino acids: CASSLEGAETLYF. The sequenced part of the CDR3 DNA is TGTGCCAGCTCCCTCGAGGGGGCAGAAACGCTGTAT.

The table lists this clone with a few counts. Any gene name here is a mouse gene name. The read ends 1 residue early relative to the CDR3; the germline J gene fills the gap. The chain is built from TRBV26 and TRBJ1-3; no clear D. Deletions cut 2 bases from V and 0 bases from J, with 5 bases between. Germline loops: CDR1 KGHPV, CDR2 FQNQEV (reference sequence). This CDR3 contains 14 residues. The sequenced CDR3 bases are TGTGCCAGCAGTCTGGCGGATTCTGGAAATACGCTCTAT. Amino acid sequence: CASSLADSGNTLY. The whole CDR3 is CASSLADSGNTLYF.

Comment on this clone: Genes and germline come from the mouse. The CDR3 end falls 1 residue outside the read, so it is completed with the germline J gene. This same CDR3 is encoded by further DNA sequences in the sample. The chain is built from TRBV23 and TRBJ2-1; TRBD1, as called in the table, went unchecked against the DNA. Per germline, CDR1 KGHTA and CDR2 FQNQQP. CDR3 length: 14 amino acids. CDR3 bases read: TGCTCCAGCAGTCAACAGGGGGGCTATGCTGAGCAGTTC. Its translation: CSSSQQGGYAEQF. The whole CDR3 is CSSSQQGGYAEQFF.

This clone has just a few counts. Here the gene names and germline are mouse. The read terminates 1 residue before the CDR3 end, so the remaining end is supplied by the germline J gene. The V and J genes are TRBV23 and TRBJ2-7; the DNA was not compared with TRBD1, the D call given in the table. The CDR3 has 15 residues. Per germline, CDR1 KGHTA and CDR2 FQNQQP. The CDR3 here is CSSSQSGQGAREQYF. The CDR3 DNA, read in part, is TGCTCCAGCAGTCAATCGGGGCAGGGGGCGCGGGAACAGTAC.

As concerns this clone: Gene names denote mouse genes. From the germline J gene comes the end of the CDR3, since the read stops 1 residue before it. This sequence joins TRBV26 and TRBJ1-3; D gene ambiguous. This CDR3 spans 14 amino acids. V was clipped by 4 bases and J by 1 base, with 8 bases between them. The germline V gene encodes CDR1 KGHPV and CDR2 FQNQEV (reference sequence). CDR3 DNA, as far as it was read: TGTGCCAGCAGTCCCCGAACATCTGGAAATACGCTCTAT. Translating gives CASSPRTSGNTLY. The complete CDR3 sequence is CASSPRTSGNTLYF.

As concerns this clone: Gene names are mouse gene names. Read coverage stops 1 residue before the CDR3 terminus; the germline J gene supplies the remainder. This rearrangement joins TRBV2 to TRBJ2-2, with unresolved D. Trimming pared 0 bases from V and 2 bases from J, leaving 7 bases between. CDR3 length: 15 amino acids. From germline, CDR1 is LGHNA and CDR2 YSYQKL. This CDR3 is CASSQDGQNTGQLYF. CDR3 bases read: TGTGCCAGCAGCCAAGATGGGCAGAACACCGGGCAGCTCTAC.

In its sample, this clone was seen a few times. The genes and germline here are from mouse. The CDR3 end lies 1 residue beyond the end of the read and is filled in from the germline J gene. The rearrangement uses TRBV5 and TRBJ1-3; unclear D gene. The CDR3 runs 15 residues. From germline, CDR1 is LGHNA and CDR2 YNLKQL (reference sequence). Trimming took off 2 bases at V and 0 bases at J, with 8 bases between the two ends. CDR3 DNA, as far as it was read: TGTGCCAGCAGCCAAAAGGGCCTTTCTGGAAATACGCTCTAT. Its protein product is CASSQKGLSGNTLY. In full, the CDR3 is CASSQKGLSGNTLYF.

This clone was recorded a few times. The germline and genes are mouse ones. The CDR3 goes on 1 residue after the read ends, and that part is filled in from the germline J gene. The rearrangement joins TRBV16 to TRBJ2-7; D not certain. Germline CDR1 is SGHSA and CDR2 is FRNQAP. V was trimmed by 2 bases and J by 3 bases, leaving 11 bases between them. The CDR3 extends over 14 amino acids. CDR3 DNA (partial): TGTGCAAGCAGCTTATCCGGCCAGTTCTATGAACAGTAC. Translating it yields CASSLSGQFYEQY. The CDR3 in full is CASSLSGQFYEQYF.

By sample fraction, this clone is medium-sized. Germline and genes: mouse. The observed sequence ends 1 residue before the CDR3 terminus, with the missing tail filled in from the germline J gene. The rearrangement links TRBV13-3 to TRBJ2-7, with 8 bases fitting TRBD2. Looked up from germline, CDR1 is NNHDY and CDR2 is SYVADS. The junction had 4 bases not matched to a gene; V was cut back by 2 bases and J by 6 bases. The CDR3 is 13 amino acids. CDR3 region: CASSETGGFEQYF. Incomplete CDR3 DNA: TGTGCCAGCAGTGAAACTGGGGGTTTTGAACAGTAC.

A note on this clone: Gene names and germline refer to mouse. The CDR3 goes on 1 residue after the read ends, and that part is filled in from the germline J gene. J is TRBJ2-7 and V is TRBV16; TRBD1 matches 8 bases. The CDR3 consists of 12 residues. The germline gives CDR1 SGHSA, CDR2 FRNQAP. V was clipped by 5 bases and J by 7 bases; unmatched bases: 4. The chain's CDR3 is CASSPDRDEQYF. The CDR3 bases that were read are TGTGCAAGCAGCCCGGACAGGGACGAACAGTAC.

There are a few counts of this clone. Gene labels here are mouse ones. The read ends 1 residue shy of where the CDR3 ends; the end is completed using the germline J gene. The chain uses TRBV1 and TRBJ1-4, with D unresolved. CDR3 length equals 16 residues. The V and J ends lost 0 bases and 0 bases respectively, with 8 bases between them. The V gene's germline CDR1 is NSQYPW and CDR2 LRSPGD (reference sequence). CDR3 protein: CTCSADRRVSNERLFF. The part of the CDR3 DNA that was read is TGCACCTGCAGTGCAGATCGACGGGTTTCCAACGAAAGATTATTT.

As to this clone: The gene names given are mouse names. The read comes to an end 1 residue before the CDR3 does, leaving the germline J gene to fill in the end. This chain uses TRBV3 with TRBJ1-2; D is ambiguous. CDR3 length equals 14 residues. Trimming left V 1 base short and J 1 base short, with 7 bases between. Germline lookup yields CDR1 SNHLY and CDR2 FYNGKV (reference sequence). The chain's CDR3 is CASSLVQKNSDYTF. The sequenced CDR3 bases are TGTGCCAGCAGCTTAGTCCAGAAAAACTCCGACTACACC.

Concerning this clone itself: Gene and germline names: mouse. With the read ending 1 residue before the CDR3 end, the germline J gene is used to fill in that end. The chain links TRBV13-1 to TRBJ2-1, with TRBD2 matching 11 bases. Germline assignment: CDR1 NSHNY and CDR2 SYGAGN. V lost 3 bases and J lost 6; bases outside the gene matches: 5. The CDR3 covers 15 residues. The sequenced part of the CDR3 DNA is TGTGCCAGCAGTGGCGAACTGGGGGGGCTTGCTGAGCAGTTC. This translates into CASSGELGGLAEQF. The entire CDR3 reads CASSGELGGLAEQFF.

In this sample, this clone is medium-sized. Any gene name here is a mouse gene name. The read finishes 1 residue shy of the CDR3 end, and the germline J gene is used to complete it. The chain employs TRBV15 and TRBJ2-1, with TRBD1 matching over 7 bases. The junction had 3 bases not matched to a gene; V was cut back by 5 bases and J by 5 bases. The CDR3 is 13 amino acids. Germline V gene sequence: CDR1 SGHND, CDR2 FRSKSL. The CDR3 protein is CASSQQGNAEQFF. The sequenced CDR3 bases are TGTGCCAGCAGTCAACAGGGGAATGCTGAGCAGTTC. Full variable domain (outside the CDR3, taken from reference TRBV15 and TRBJ2-1): DAGVTQTPRHEVAEKGQTIILKCEPVSGHNDLFWYRQTKIQGLELLSYFRSKSLMEDGGAFKDRFKAEMLNSSFSTLKIQPTEPKDSAVYLCASSQQGNAEQFFGPGTRLTVL.

As for this clone: The listed genes are named as in mouse. The CDR3 end is not reached by the read, which stops 1 residue before it; the germline J gene fills it in. The gene calls are TRBV31 and TRBJ2-3, with TRBD2 matching 9 bases. J was trimmed by 1 base and V by 0 bases; bases with no gene match: 2. The germline CDR1 and CDR2 sequences are GKSSPN and SITVG. This CDR3 is 15 amino acids long. Here the CDR3 reads CAWSLWGGRAETLYF. CDR3 DNA (partial): TGTGCCTGGAGTCTCTGGGGGGGACGTGCAGAAACGCTGTAT.